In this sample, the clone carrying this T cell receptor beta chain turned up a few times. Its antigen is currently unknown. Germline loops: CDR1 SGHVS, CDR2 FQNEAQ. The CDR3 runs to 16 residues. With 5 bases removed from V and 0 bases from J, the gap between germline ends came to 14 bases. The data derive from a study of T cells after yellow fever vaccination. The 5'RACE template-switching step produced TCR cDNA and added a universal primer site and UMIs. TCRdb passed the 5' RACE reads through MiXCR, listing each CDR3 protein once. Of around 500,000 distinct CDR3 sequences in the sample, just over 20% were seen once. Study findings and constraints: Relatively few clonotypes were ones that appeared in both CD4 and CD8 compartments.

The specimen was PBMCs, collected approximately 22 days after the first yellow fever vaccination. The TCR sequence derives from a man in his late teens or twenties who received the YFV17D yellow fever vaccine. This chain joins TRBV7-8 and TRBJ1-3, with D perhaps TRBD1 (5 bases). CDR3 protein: CASSPMGVLSGNTIYF. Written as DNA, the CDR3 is TGTGCCAGCAGCCCCATGGGGGTTCTCTCTGGAAACACCATATATTTT.